A single sample gave rise to the 27 T cell receptor beta chains below, sequenced in a study of blood T cells in healthy people across ages. Alongside a J-beta primer mix, a sample-barcoded 5' primer served in a second PCR lasting about 7 to 12 cycles. One entry per CDR3 protein results from TCRdb running MiXCR on the 5' RACE reads. This sample has more than 650,000 distinct CDR3 sequences, with roughly 25% found just once. The data also belong to a second study, concerning T cells of mothers and their children.

The sample consisted of blood. The receptors were gathered from a boy aged 5-17 years in good health.

This clonotype appeared a few times. The genes are TRBV7-2 and TRBJ1-3; 8 bases map to TRBD1. CDR3 length: 13 residues. V shed 5 bases and J 8 bases; nucleotides not matched to a gene: 5. Germline V lookup: CDR1 SGHTA, CDR2 FQGNSA. The CDR3 reads CASSLNRGYTIYF. As DNA, the CDR3 is TGTGCCAGCAGCCTAAACAGGGGGTACACCATATATTTT. Together with reference TRBV7-2 and TRBJ1-3, the CDR3 gives the full variable domain: GAGVSQSPSNKVTEKGKDVELRCDPISGHTALYWYRQSLGQGLEFLIYFQGNSAPDKSGLPSDRFSAERTGGSVSTLTIQRTQQEDSAVYLCASSLNRGYTIYFGEGSWLTVV.

The rearrangement links TRBV29-1 to TRBJ2-7; 9 nucleotides line up with TRBD1. Trimming at V came to 0 bases and at J to 2 bases, leaving 5 bases not matched to a gene. Germline V gives CDR1 SQVTM, CDR2 ANQGSEA. CDR3 length: 15 amino acids. CDR3 in amino acids: CSVEDSRTGAYEQYF. In DNA, the CDR3 is TGCAGCGTTGAAGATTCAAGGACAGGGGCCTACGAGCAGTACTTC.

This clonotype turned up a few times. The chain combines TRBV3-1 with TRBJ1-5, with 7 nucleotides matching TRBD1. The CDR3 runs to 17 residues. From germline, CDR1 is LGHDT and CDR2 YNNKEL (reference sequence). The J segment lost 1 base and the V segment lost 0 bases, leaving 6 bases of the junction unmatched. CDR3 sequence reads: CASSQDPTGLSNQPQHF. For the CDR3, the DNA is TGTGCCAGCAGCCAAGACCCGACAGGGCTCAGCAATCAGCCCCAGCATTTT.

This clonotype was seen more than once but under ten times. This rearrangement joins TRBV28 to TRBJ2-3; 7 nucleotides match TRBD2. The ends lost 8 bases at V and 0 bases at J; junction bases unmatched: 14. Germline CDR1 and CDR2: MDHEN and SYDVKM. This CDR3 is 17 amino acids long. The CDR3 DNA sequence: TGTGCCAGCGCCCAGGTCCCGCCAGCGGGGAGCACAGATACGCAGTATTTT. Amino acid sequence: CASAQVPPAGSTDTQYF.

The genes are TRBV21-1 and TRBJ2-7; the DNA was not used to check the table's D call, TRBD1. TRBV21-1 is labeled a pseudogene. The CDR3 sequence is 16 residues long. In DNA, the CDR3 is TGTGCCAGCAGCAAAAGTTGGAGACAGGGGGCCTACGAGCAGTACTTC. It encodes CASSKSWRQGAYEQYF.

The table lists this clonotype with a few counts. This rearrangement joins TRBV7-2 to TRBJ1-2, with TRBD1 matching 8 bases. Germline CDR1 SGHTA, CDR2 FQGNSA. The J segment lost 4 bases and the V segment lost 5 bases, leaving 6 bases of the junction unmatched. The CDR3 has 14 residues. The CDR3 coding sequence is TGTGCCAGCAGCCTAGGGGACAGGTCCTATGGCTACACCTTC. It yields the protein CASSLGDRSYGYTF.

The chain has TRBV20-1 and TRBJ1-4; 7 bases match TRBD1. CDR3 size: 15 residues. The junction had 11 bases not matched to a gene; V was cut back by 5 bases and J by 5 bases. In germline, CDR1 is DFQATT, CDR2 SNEGSKA (reference sequence). The CDR3 is CSAYPGQAVNEKLFF. In nucleotides, the CDR3 is TGCAGTGCTTATCCCGGACAGGCCGTAAATGAAAAACTGTTTTTT.

This clonotype was found a few times. This chain connects TRBV19 to TRBJ2-3, with no clear D. Trimming removed 1 base at V and 4 bases at J, with 9 bases between. The CDR3 spans 14 residues. Germline V lookup: CDR1 LNHDA, CDR2 SQIVND (reference sequence). CDR3 sequence: CASSIGGYSDTQYF. Written as DNA, the CDR3 is TGTGCCAGTAGTATAGGTGGCTATTCAGATACGCAGTATTTT. Full variable domain (rest looked up from reference TRBV19 and TRBJ2-3): DGGITQSPKYLFRKEGQNVTLSCEQNLNHDAMYWYRQDPGQGLRLIYYSQIVNDFQKGDIAEGYSVSREKKESFPLTVTSAQKNPTAFYLCASSIGGYSDTQYFGPGTRLTVL.

This chain connects TRBV20-1 to TRBJ1-5; possibly TRBD1 for D (6 bases). This CDR3 has 14 residues. Per germline, CDR1 DFQATT and CDR2 SNEGSKA (reference sequence). With 7 bases removed from V and 7 bases from J, the gap between germline ends came to 20 bases. For the CDR3, the DNA is TGCAGTGGGTCCGGAGGGGGGCGCGGGCAGCCCCAGCATTTT. Its protein product is CSGSGGGRGQPQHF.

This chain uses TRBV7-9 with TRBJ1-2, with TRBD1 matching 9 bases. The CDR3 loop spans 15 amino acids. The V segment lost 5 bases and the J segment 4 bases; nucleotides outside the gene matches: 8. In germline, CDR1 is SEHNR, CDR2 FQNEAQ (reference sequence). CDR3 region: CASSNRDRDIYGYTF. CDR3 bases: TGTGCCAGCAGCAACCGGGACAGGGATATCTATGGCTACACCTTC.

Concerning this clonotype: Sequence at one end of the junction differs from germline and may be a read error. The gene calls are TRBV3-1 and TRBJ1-4, with 7 bases identical to TRBD1. The length of the CDR3 is 12 residues. Per the germline V gene, CDR1 is LGHDT and CDR2 is YNNKEL (reference sequence). CDR3 bases: TGTGCCAGCAGCCAAGTCCTAGGGACAGTAATTTTT. This sequence encodes CASSQVLGTVIF.

The J gene is TRBJ1-2, the V gene TRBV12-3 or TRBV12-4; D gene ambiguous. V lost 5 bases and J lost 1, with 5 bases in between. CDR3 length: 12 amino acids. For the CDR3, the DNA is TGTGCCAGCAGTCCGGTTAACTATGGCTACACCTTC. This codes for CASSPVNYGYTF.

This rearrangement joins TRBV29-1 to TRBJ1-1, with D uncertain. V lost 7 bases to trimming and J lost 6 bases, with 9 bases between them. Germline CDR1 and CDR2: SQVTM and ANQGSEA. CDR3 length equals 10 residues. Here the CDR3 DNA reads TGCAGCGCCAGGTCCCCTGAAGCTTTCTTT. This gives the protein CSARSPEAFF.

This clonotype was detected many times. The chain couples TRBV19 to TRBJ1-2, with D perhaps TRBD1 (6 bases). The V end lost 4 bases, the J end lost 8 bases, and 17 bases lay between the germline ends. Germline V gene sequence: CDR1 LNHDA, CDR2 SQIVND (reference sequence). There are 14 residues in the CDR3. The CDR3 bases are TGTGCCAGTAGTACTTCAGGACAGTTCTGGGGCTACACCTTC. Translating it yields CASSTSGQFWGYTF.

This chain links TRBV7-9 with TRBJ2-1; D possibly corresponds to TRBD1 (5 bases). Germline CDR1 is SEHNR and CDR2 is FQNEAQ (reference sequence). This CDR3 is built from 14 residues. V gave up 1 base and J gave up 6 bases, with 10 bases separating them. CDR3 loop: CASSLVTGFNEQFF. CDR3 nucleotide sequence: TGTGCCAGCAGCTTAGTAACAGGTTTCAATGAGCAGTTCTTC.

This clonotype was seen more than once but under ten times. This chain uses TRBV20-1 with TRBJ2-1; 9 positions match TRBD2. Trimming cost V 0 bases and J 1 base; bases outside gene matches: 10. This CDR3 is 18 amino acids long. Germline V lookup: CDR1 DFQATT, CDR2 SNEGSKA (reference sequence). CDR3 loop: CSARDRLAGRGSYNEQFF. The CDR3 nucleotides are TGCAGTGCTAGAGATCGCCTAGCGGGGAGAGGTTCCTACAATGAGCAGTTCTTC.

A few counts support this clonotype. V gene TRBV7-9 combines with J gene TRBJ2-5, with 13 bases that match TRBD2. The CDR3 is 18 residues long. Germline loops: CDR1 SEHNR, CDR2 FQNEAQ (reference sequence). Germline trimming cut 2 bases from V and 3 bases from J; bases unmatched to any gene: 9. The CDR3 spells CASSLPLAGGLTKETQYF. The DNA for the CDR3 is TGTGCCAGCAGCTTACCACTAGCGGGGGGGCTTACGAAAGAGACCCAGTACTTC.

This clonotype occurred a few times. The chain recombines TRBV4-1 with TRBJ2-3, with 11 nucleotides matching TRBD2. The J segment lost 0 bases and the V segment lost 2 bases, leaving 4 bases of the junction unmatched. The CDR3 runs to 17 residues. Per germline, CDR1 MGHRA and CDR2 YSYEKL. The CDR3 DNA sequence: TGCGCCAGCAGCCAAAGTAGCGGGGGGGCGAGCACAGATACGCAGTATTTT. It encodes CASSQSSGGASTDTQYF.

The rearrangement uses TRBV3-1 and TRBJ2-7; no clear D. CDR1 and CDR2 (germline): LGHDT, YNNKEL (reference sequence). Deletions cut 2 bases from V and 7 bases from J, with 9 bases between. This CDR3 contains 12 residues. The CDR3 protein is CASSQSRQEQYF. The CDR3 DNA follows: TGTGCCAGCAGCCAATCCCGACAAGAGCAGTACTTC.

This chain uses TRBV20-1 with TRBJ2-6, with TRBD1 matching over 9 bases. V dropped 6 bases and J dropped 1; count of bases not matched to a gene: 10. Germline loops: CDR1 DFQATT, CDR2 SNEGSKA (reference sequence). The CDR3 consists of 17 residues. The CDR3, as DNA: TGCAGTGCCGAAAGGACAGGGGTAGAGTCTGGGGCCAACGTCCTGACTTTC. This translates into CSAERTGVESGANVLTF.

This clonotype was seen more than once but under ten times. V gene TRBV2 combines with J gene TRBJ2-1; possible D gene TRBD2, 6 bases. Germline assignment: CDR1 SNHLY and CDR2 FYNNEI. V lost 1 base and J 3 bases, leaving 13 bases between the germline ends. This CDR3 has 16 residues. As DNA, the CDR3 is TGTGCCAGCAGTGAAGGAGGTCGGGGGATCTACAATGAGCAGTTCTTC. This gives the protein CASSEGGRGIYNEQFF.

The chain joins TRBV5-4 to TRBJ2-1; 7 bases line up with TRBD1. The length of the CDR3 is 16 residues. From germline, CDR1 is SGHNT and CDR2 YYREEE (reference sequence). Unmatched junction bases numbered 8, after V lost 4 bases and J lost 1 base. The CDR3 nucleotides read TGTGCCAGCAGCGTTGGGACAGCAGTTTCCTACAATGAGCAGTTCTTC. Protein product: CASSVGTAVSYNEQFF.

The chain links TRBV13 to TRBJ2-7; a possible D gene is TRBD2 (5 bases). Trimming removed 10 bases from V and 3 bases from J, with 22 bases in between. This CDR3 is 15 amino acids long. Looked up from germline, CDR1 is PRHDT and CDR2 is FYEKMQ (reference sequence). The CDR3 sequence is CATWAMGSAIYEQYF. Written as DNA, the CDR3 is TGTGCCACCTGGGCGATGGGTAGCGCAATCTACGAGCAGTACTTC.

Comments on this clonotype: An end of the junction differs from the germline gene, which may be a read error. The genes are TRBV7-9 and TRBJ1-1; 9 bases match TRBD1. The germline V gene encodes CDR1 SEHNR and CDR2 FQNEAQ (reference sequence). This CDR3 is 13 amino acids long. The CDR3 coding sequence is TGTACCAGCGGGGACAGGGTGAGGACTGAAGCTTTCTTT. Translated, it gives CTSGDRVRTEAFF.

The chain links TRBV6-1 to TRBJ2-1; 10 nucleotides align to TRBD1. V lost 5 bases, J lost 9 bases, and 10 bases stayed unmatched. The CDR3 totals 15 residues. Germline V gene lookup returns CDR1 MNHNS and CDR2 SASEGT. The CDR3, as DNA: TGTGCCAGCAGTTCCGGGACAGGGGCTACAAGTGAGCAGTTCTTC. Protein sequence: CASSSGTGATSEQFF.

The genes are TRBV20-1 and TRBJ1-1; TRBD1 agrees at 7 bases. V shed 5 bases, J shed 6 bases, and the junction held 18 bases outside the gene matches. CDR3 length equals 16 residues. CDR1 and CDR2 from the germline V gene are DFQATT and SNEGSKA (reference sequence). The DNA of the CDR3 is TGCAGTGCTCCTGACCAGCCGGGACAGCTGTGGCCTGAAGCTTTCTTT. Residues: CSAPDQPGQLWPEAFF.

This clonotype was recorded a few times. This chain connects TRBV10-1 to TRBJ1-5, with D possibly matching TRBD1 (5 bases). The V and J ends lost 7 bases and 4 bases respectively, with 14 bases between them. The CDR3 runs 14 residues. CDR1 WNHNN and CDR2 SYGVQD come from the germline V gene (reference sequence). CDR3 protein: CASTRASPNQPQHF. The CDR3 coding sequence is TGCGCCAGCACCAGGGCTTCCCCGAATCAGCCCCAGCATTTT.